This passage covers 23 T cell receptor beta chains from one sample sequenced in a study of Graves' ophthalmopathy and Graves' hyperthyroidism. RNA transcripts provided the template for amplifying TCR beta CDR3 regions. The workflow started with a first-round RT-PCR run with HTBI primers and then moved on to a second-round multiplex PCR. In TCRdb, the multiplex PCR reads were re-called with MiXCR into one record per CDR3 protein. Seen here are almost 750,000 distinct CDR3 sequences, roughly 40% observed once, and the top ten hold roughly 46%. The sequenced material came from peripheral blood. These receptors all come from an adult man with Graves' ophthalmopathy.

This clonotype appeared many times. The chain is built from TRBV29-1 and TRBJ1-1; D gene ambiguous. From germline, CDR1 is SQVTM and CDR2 ANQGSEA. V lost 6 bases and J lost 1, with 12 bases in between. The CDR3 length is 13 residues. CDR3 DNA sequence: TGCAGCGTGAACGGACTGGAGAACACTGAAGCTTTCTTT. Amino acids: CSVNGLENTEAFF.

The chain couples TRBV20-1 to TRBJ1-1; no firm D call. In germline, CDR1 is DFQATT, CDR2 SNEGSKA (reference sequence). The CDR3 is 11 amino acids. Trimming stripped 4 bases from V and 3 bases from J, with 6 bases between. CDR3 coding DNA: TGCAGTGCTACCTGGGACACTGAAGCTTTCTTT. It specifies CSATWDTEAFF.

This clonotype showed up just a few times. The chain couples TRBV2 to TRBJ2-7, with 7 bases lining up with TRBD2. After removal of 4 bases from V and 2 bases from J, the junction contained 5 bases not matched to a gene. This CDR3 is built from 14 residues. CDR1 and CDR2 from the germline V gene are SNHLY and FYNNEI. The CDR3 coding sequence is TGTGCCAGCAGTGCCTCGGCGGGAGCCTACGAGCAGTACTTC. This gives the protein CASSASAGAYEQYF.

The rearrangement joins TRBV14 to TRBJ1-1; D is uncertain. V was clipped by 6 bases and J by 5 bases, with 22 bases between them. The CDR3 totals 16 residues. Germline CDR1 is SGHDN and CDR2 is FVKESK. Written as DNA, the CDR3 is TGTGCCAGCAGTCGGCAACCGGGAAAACAAGGGACTGAAGCTTTCTTT. Translated: CASSRQPGKQGTEAFF.

This chain connects TRBV5-1 to TRBJ2-5; D is unresolved. The germline V gene encodes CDR1 SGHRS and CDR2 YFSETQ. This CDR3 has 14 amino acids. V lost 7 bases, J lost 1 base, and 14 bases lay in between. The CDR3 here is CASSPVGSQETQYF. The CDR3 nucleotides read TGCGCCAGCTCCCCGGTTGGCTCCCAAGAGACCCAGTACTTC.

This clonotype was detected many times. The rearrangement links TRBV25-1 to TRBJ1-6; 7 bases fit TRBD1. V lost 3 bases, J lost 9 bases, and 8 bases stayed unmatched. The CDR3 is 15 amino acids. Germline loops: CDR1 MGHDK, CDR2 SYGVNS. The CDR3: CASSDGTAEISPLHF. The CDR3 bases are TGTGCCAGCAGTGACGGGACAGCGGAGATTTCACCCCTCCACTTT.

This clonotype has ten or more counts. The chain couples TRBV10-1 to TRBJ1-1; no reliable D call. Trimming shortened V by 2 bases and J by 3 bases, and 7 bases separated the two germline ends. Germline V gives CDR1 WNHNN, CDR2 SYGVQD (reference sequence). This CDR3 comprises 13 residues. The CDR3 DNA is TGCGCCAGCAGTGAGAGGACCGACACTGAAGCTTTCTTT. This codes for CASSERTDTEAFF.

This clonotype appeared a single time. CDR3 sequence: CASSQDGLFSSYEQYF. The CDR3 region has the DNA TGTGCCAGCAGCCAAGACGGACTATTCTCTTCATACGAGCAGTACTTC. This sequence joins TRBV3-1 and TRBJ2-7; D possibly corresponds to TRBD2 (6 bases). The ends were cut back, 0 bases at V and 4 bases at J, with 16 bases in the middle. Germline V CDR1 and CDR2: LGHDT, YNNKEL (reference sequence). This CDR3 spans 16 amino acids.

This chain connects TRBV7-9 to TRBJ2-7, with 11 bases fitting TRBD2. This CDR3 comprises 15 residues. Germline CDR1 SEHNR, CDR2 FQNEAQ (reference sequence). J gave up 4 bases and V 4 bases, and 6 bases lay outside the gene matches. The CDR3 DNA sequence: TGTGCCAGCAGCTCGGGACTAGCGGTTACTTACGAGCAGTACTTC. Amino acid sequence: CASSSGLAVTYEQYF.

This clonotype was detected only once. The chain is built from TRBV7-9 and TRBJ1-4, with D perhaps matching TRBD1 (6 bases). The CDR3 runs 15 residues. V shed 3 bases and J shed 8 bases, with 16 bases lying between them. Germline CDR1 is SEHNR and CDR2 is FQNEAQ (reference sequence). As DNA, the CDR3 is TGTGCCAGCAGCTTCTTTTTCCAGGGGAGCGAAAAACTGTTTTTT. This codes for CASSFFFQGSEKLFF.

For this clonotype: A read error may explain this, as a much larger clone is one base away. The chain uses TRBV7-9 and TRBJ1-4; no clear D. The ends were cut back, 7 bases at V and 13 bases at J, with 19 bases in the middle. The CDR3 is 13 amino acids. Looked up from germline, CDR1 is SEHNR and CDR2 is FQNEAQ (reference sequence). The CDR3 DNA sequence: TGTGCCAGCAACCCAACCCAGGCCCCAGGACTGTTTTTT. Protein: CASNPTQAPGLFF.

There are many counts of this clonotype. The chain uses TRBV25-1 and TRBJ2-2, with 7 bases aligning to TRBD2. This CDR3 contains 15 residues. The J segment lost 0 bases and the V segment lost 8 bases, leaving 6 bases of the junction unmatched. The germline V gene encodes CDR1 MGHDK and CDR2 SYGVNS. CDR3 amino acids: CASGPTSPNTGELFF. Written as DNA, the CDR3 is TGTGCCAGCGGCCCGACTAGCCCGAACACCGGGGAGCTGTTTTTT.

This clonotype was observed at least ten times. A read error may account for a junction end that differs from germline. The chain is built from TRBV24-1 and TRBJ1-5; 9 bases align to TRBD1. CDR3 length: 14 residues. Germline CDR1 and CDR2: KGHDR and SFDVKD. CDR3 amino acids: CASSSGQGYQPQHF. CDR3 bases: TGTGCCAGCAGTTCGGGACAGGGATATCAGCCCCAGCATTTT.

As DNA, the CDR3 is TGCAGCGACGTCACAGGGACGTACGAGCAGTACTTC. This translates into CSDVTGTYEQYF. The rearrangement joins TRBV29-1 to TRBJ2-7; D perhaps matches TRBD1 (6 bases). This CDR3 is built from 12 residues. CDR1 is SQVTM and CDR2 is ANQGSEA in the germline V gene. V gave up 7 bases and J gave up 4 bases, with 14 bases separating them.

The chain carries TRBV19 and TRBJ1-2; D gene ambiguous. This CDR3 has 11 residues. The germline CDR1 and CDR2 sequences are LNHDA and SQIVND (reference sequence). The V end was cut by 7 bases, the J end by 8 bases, with 11 bases between. CDR3 DNA: TGTGCCAGTACGAACTTAGGGGGCTACACCTTC. Translated: CASTNLGGYTF. Based on the CDR3 plus reference TRBV19 and TRBJ1-2, the full variable domain is DGGITQSPKYLFRKEGQNVTLSCEQNLNHDAMYWYRQDPGQGLRLIYYSQIVNDFQKGDIAEGYSVSREKKESFPLTVTSAQKNPTAFYLCASTNLGGYTFGSGTRLTVV.

The V and J genes are TRBV7-2 and TRBJ2-7; either TRBD1 or TRBD2 may fit D (6 bases each). The V and J ends lost 7 bases and 0 bases respectively, with 16 bases between them. The CDR3 has 15 residues. Germline assignment: CDR1 SGHTA and CDR2 FQGNSA. Here the CDR3 DNA reads TGTGCCAGCACGATCGGGGGCGCCGGCTCCTACGAGCAGTACTTC. Its translation is CASTIGGAGSYEQYF.

This clonotype has a count of ten or more. This rearrangement joins TRBV15 to TRBJ1-5, with D possibly TRBD1 on 5 matching bases. This CDR3 region has 17 residues. V shed 4 bases and J shed 3 bases, with 19 bases lying between them. Per the germline V gene, CDR1 is LNHNV and CDR2 is YYDKDF (reference sequence). The CDR3 DNA reads TGTGCCACCAGCACAGAATCCTCGACAGAGAACAATCAGCCCCAGCATTTT. This encodes CATSTESSTENNQPQHF. Based on the CDR3 plus reference TRBV15 and TRBJ1-5, the full variable domain is DAMVIQNPRYQVTQFGKPVTLSCSQTLNHNVMYWYQQKSSQAPKLLFHYYDKDFNNEADTPDNFQSRRPNTSFCFLDIRSPGLGDTAMYLCATSTESSTENNQPQHFGDGTRLSIL.

This clonotype occurred a few times. The chain recombines TRBV9 with TRBJ2-5, with D hard to call. This CDR3 comprises 15 residues. Trimming took off 1 base at V and 4 bases at J, with 14 bases between the two ends. Germline CDR1 SGDLS, CDR2 YYNGEE. The CDR3 DNA reads as TGTGCCAGCAGCGTAACGAGTACCAGCAGAGAGACCCAGTACTTC. Translated: CASSVTSTSRETQYF.

The V call is TRBV7-2, the J call TRBJ2-7, with 7 bases aligning to TRBD1. Gene TRBJ2-1 matches the end of the DNA better, so the J call may be wrong. CDR1 and CDR2 (germline): SGHTA, FQGNSA. The CDR3 is 18 amino acids. CDR3 protein: CASSSPPRGLSSHNEQFF. The CDR3 region has the DNA TGTGCCAGCAGCTCTCCCCCAAGGGGGCTCTCGTCGCACAATGAGCAGTTCTTC.

CDR3 in amino acids: CASSQLQGQNQPQHF. The DNA of the CDR3 is TGCGCCAGCAGCCAACTTCAGGGCCAGAATCAGCCCCAGCATTTT. The gene calls are TRBV4-1 and TRBJ1-5, with D possibly matching TRBD1 (5 bases). The CDR3 extends over 15 amino acids. Germline CDR1 MGHRA, CDR2 YSYEKL. The V and J ends lost 2 bases and 4 bases respectively, with 12 bases between them.

This clonotype occurred a few times. The chain employs TRBV2 and TRBJ2-7; TRBD1 aligns across 12 bases. Trimming cost V 6 bases and J 2 bases; bases outside gene matches: 5. The germline CDR1 and CDR2 sequences are SNHLY and FYNNEI. There are 15 residues in the CDR3. The CDR3 nucleotides read TGTGCCAGCAGATCCGGGACAGGGGGCACCTACGAGCAGTACTTC. Protein sequence: CASRSGTGGTYEQYF.

This clonotype appeared a few times. The chain uses TRBV19 and TRBJ2-5; D not resolved. Looked up from germline, CDR1 is LNHDA and CDR2 is SQIVND (reference sequence). CDR3 length: 17 amino acids. V shed 3 bases and J shed 1 base, with 18 bases lying between them. The CDR3 region is CASSIPRSGRSQETQYF. The CDR3, as DNA: TGTGCCAGTAGTATTCCCCGTTCCGGCAGGTCCCAAGAGACCCAGTACTTC.

The sample holds a few counts of this clonotype. The CDR3 nucleotides read TGTGCCAGCAGCTCAGAACGTACAGGTTTTGAGACCCAGTACTTC. Protein sequence: CASSSERTGFETQYF. This chain uses TRBV5-5 with TRBJ2-5, with TRBD1 as a possible D gene (5 bases). Germline CDR1 SGHKS, CDR2 YYEKEE (reference sequence). The CDR3 extends over 15 amino acids. Between the trimmed V and J ends, which lost 3 bases and 5 bases, there was a span of 17 bases.